This T cell receptor (beta chain) stems from a study of blood T cell repertoires in COVID-19. Study-level background: The United States, Italy and Spain supplied acute and convalescent COVID-19 samples. PBMCs, B-cell-depleted T cells, or T cells were the source of the cDNA or gDNA that made up the material.

This CDR3 region has 14 residues. V lost 5 bases, J lost 1 base, and 3 bases stayed unmatched. Germline lookup yields CDR1 LGHNA and CDR2 YSLEER. In the original analysis: Amplification with reference gene primers provided the estimates of nucleated cell counts. Sequencing used immunoSEQ multiplex PCR; TCRdb keeps in-frame clones, though not all of them. D and trimming come from the DNA, and the V and J calls and clone size come from that table. In the table there are fewer than 15,000 clones, approximately 90% of which are singletons. Sequenced material: peripheral blood. The rearrangement links TRBV4-3 to TRBJ1-1, with 8 nucleotides matching TRBD1. This TCR was sampled from a human donor in a cohort sampled during active COVID-19. CDR3 amino acids: CASSFDRGNTEAFF. In DNA form, the CDR3 reads TGCGCCAGCAGCTTTGACAGGGGGAACACTGAAGCTTTCTTT.